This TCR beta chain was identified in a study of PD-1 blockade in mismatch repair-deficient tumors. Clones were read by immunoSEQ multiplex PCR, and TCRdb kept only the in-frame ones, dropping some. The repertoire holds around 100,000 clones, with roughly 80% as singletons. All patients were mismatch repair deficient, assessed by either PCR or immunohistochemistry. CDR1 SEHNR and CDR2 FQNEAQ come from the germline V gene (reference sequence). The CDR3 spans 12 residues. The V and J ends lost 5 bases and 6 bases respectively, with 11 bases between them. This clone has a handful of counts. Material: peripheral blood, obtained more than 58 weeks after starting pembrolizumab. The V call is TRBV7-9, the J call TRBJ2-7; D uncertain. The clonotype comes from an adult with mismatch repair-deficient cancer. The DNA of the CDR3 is TGTGCCAGCAGCCCGGGCGATCTCGAGCAGTACTTC. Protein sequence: CASSPGDLEQYF.